This TCR beta chain was recorded in a study of T cells after yellow fever vaccination. Findings of the study overall: Subsequent booster samples again held most clones from primary vaccination (around 96% CD4, about 90% CD8).

This CDR3 contains 17 residues. Germline values: CDR1 SGHRS, CDR2 YFSETQ. The V gene end was trimmed by 0 bases and the J gene end by 6 bases; junction bases not matched to a gene: 9. 5'RACE template switching added a universal primer site and UMIs to TCR cDNA. TCRdb passed the 5' RACE reads through MiXCR, listing each CDR3 protein once. The data show more than 350,000 distinct CDR3 sequences, with around a tenth seen just once and around 20% held by the top ten. This clonotype turned up a few times. Its antigen is unidentified. This chain uses TRBV5-1 with TRBJ2-1, with TRBD2 matching over 10 bases. This receptor was obtained from a man aged 18 to 35 who received the YFV17D yellow fever vaccine. Sequencing was performed on PBMCs, taken on the day of the first yellow fever vaccination. CDR3 bases: TGCGCCAGCAGCTTGGCTATTTATAGCGGGGGGTTCAATGAGCAGTTCTTC. Its translation is CASSLAIYSGGFNEQFF.